One sample yielded the 26 T cell receptor beta chains listed below, sequenced in a study of STAT5B mutations in CD4+ large granular lymphocyte leukemia. Measured with immunoSEQ multiplex PCR; TCRdb has only the in-frame clones, and not every one. The sample shows some 32,000 clones, around 81% of them seen only once. The sample taken for sequencing was CD4+ T cells from blood buffy coats. The receptors stem from a human donor in good health.

The gene calls are TRBV6-1 and TRBJ2-5, with D unclear. The V and J ends lost 6 bases and 2 bases respectively, with 4 bases between them. Germline values: CDR1 MNHNS, CDR2 SASEGT. The CDR3 extends over 11 amino acids. The CDR3 spells CASRGQETQYF. Written as DNA, the CDR3 is TGTGCCAGCAGGGGACAAGAGACCCAGTACTTC.

The chain couples TRBV5-6 to TRBJ2-3; D uncertain. CDR1 and CDR2 (germline): SGHDT, YYEEEE. The V gene lost 4 bases and the J gene lost 2 bases, with 5 bases spanning the gap. CDR3 length equals 12 residues. CDR3 loop: CASSQFTDTQYF. The DNA of the CDR3 is TGTGCCAGCAGCCAATTCACAGATACGCAGTATTTT.

Details on this clone: A junction end diverges from the germline sequence, so it may reflect a read error. J is TRBJ2-3 and V is TRBV7-2, with D possibly matching TRBD2 (5 bases). Germline assignment: CDR1 SGHTA and CDR2 FQGNSA. This CDR3 region has 12 residues. CDR3 DNA sequence: TGTGCCAGCAGCTTAATGGCGGGTCCATCCCTATTT. Translating it yields CASSLMAGPSLF. Filled out from reference TRBV7-2 and TRBJ2-3, the complete variable domain reads GAGVSQSPSNKVTEKGKDVELRCDPISGHTALYWYRQSLGQGLEFLIYFQGNSAPDKSGLPSDRFSAERTGGSVSTLTIQRTQQEDSAVYLCASSLMAGPSLFGPGTRLTVL.

The chain links TRBV5-1 to TRBJ2-1; D gene unclear. The CDR3 extends over 14 amino acids. Germline-derived CDR1 and CDR2 are SGHRS and YFSETQ. With 0 bases removed from V and 1 base from J, the gap between germline ends came to 5 bases. The CDR3: CASSLDASYNEQFF. As DNA, the CDR3 is TGCGCCAGCAGCTTGGACGCGTCCTACAATGAGCAGTTCTTC.

The chain has TRBV19 and TRBJ2-7; D is perhaps TRBD1 (6 bases). CDR1 is LNHDA, CDR2 SQIVND, per germline (reference sequence). Trimming pared 2 bases from V and 2 bases from J, leaving 10 bases between. This CDR3 spans 14 amino acids. The CDR3 DNA is TGTGCCAGTAGTATACGGGCAGGGGCCTACGAGCAGTACTTC. Encoded protein: CASSIRAGAYEQYF.

The rearrangement links TRBV4-1 to TRBJ2-3; 12 bases map to TRBD2. Germline loops: CDR1 MGHRA, CDR2 YSYEKL. This CDR3 is built from 21 residues. V lost 0 bases and J lost 0; bases outside the gene matches: 13. The CDR3 here is CASSQEIGLAGGSSSTDTQYF. CDR3 DNA: TGCGCCAGCAGCCAAGAGATAGGGCTAGCGGGGGGGTCTTCTAGCACAGATACGCAGTATTTT.

This clone is a singleton in its sample. This rearrangement joins TRBV30 to TRBJ2-7, with D possibly TRBD1 on 6 matching bases. CDR1 is GTSNPN, CDR2 SVGIG, per germline (reference sequence). The length of the CDR3 is 14 residues. Between the trimmed V and J ends, which lost 3 bases and 3 bases, there was a span of 15 bases. CDR3 residues: CAWRPRTVIYEQYF. The DNA for the CDR3 is TGTGCCTGGAGACCCCGGACAGTTATCTACGAGCAGTACTTC.

This chain joins TRBV6-1 and TRBJ2-1; 11 bases agree with TRBD2. The germline V gene has CDR1 MNHNS and CDR2 SASEGT. This CDR3 contains 15 residues. V shed 4 bases and J 2 bases; nucleotides not matched to a gene: 1. The CDR3 is CASSAGLAAYNEQFF. The CDR3 region has the DNA TGTGCCAGCAGTGCGGGACTAGCGGCCTACAATGAGCAGTTCTTC.

V usage is TRBV2 and J usage is TRBJ2-7; D is possibly TRBD1 or TRBD2 (5 bases each). This CDR3 comprises 14 residues. Germline CDR1 is SNHLY and CDR2 is FYNNEI. The V and J ends lost 3 bases and 9 bases respectively, with 18 bases between them. The CDR3 is CASSDVGTRSSQYF. The CDR3 nucleotides are TGTGCCAGCAGTGACGTCGGGACCCGGTCGTCGCAGTACTTC.

The chain combines TRBV19 with TRBJ2-3; 8 nucleotides align to TRBD2. J was trimmed by 3 bases and V by 10 bases; bases with no gene match: 15. In germline, CDR1 is LNHDA, CDR2 SQIVND (reference sequence). CDR3 size: 16 residues. CDR3 residues: CATRRAGGRQTDTQYF. The CDR3 coding sequence is TGTGCCACCCGAAGGGCGGGGGGAAGGCAAACAGATACGCAGTATTTT. Supplemented by reference TRBV19 and TRBJ2-3, the full variable domain reads DGGITQSPKYLFRKEGQNVTLSCEQNLNHDAMYWYRQDPGQGLRLIYYSQIVNDFQKGDIAEGYSVSREKKESFPLTVTSAQKNPTAFYLCATRRAGGRQTDTQYFGPGTRLTVL.

This sequence joins TRBV29-1 and TRBJ2-3; D may be TRBD1 or TRBD2 (6 bases each). The germline CDR1 and CDR2 sequences are SQVTM and ANQGSEA. The ends were cut back, 6 bases at V and 1 base at J, with 14 bases in the middle. The CDR3 spans 14 residues. The CDR3 is CSVARGEGTDTQYF. The CDR3 region has the DNA TGCAGCGTAGCGAGGGGGGAGGGCACAGATACGCAGTATTTT.

This clone was detected only once. The V gene is TRBV20-1, the J gene TRBJ2-7; D unclear. This CDR3 has 10 amino acids. Germline CDR1 DFQATT, CDR2 SNEGSKA (reference sequence). V shed 3 bases and J shed 3 bases, with 3 bases lying between them. The CDR3 coding sequence is TGCAGTGCTAGTGACTACGAGCAGTACTTC. Translating it yields CSASDYEQYF.

V gene TRBV7-9 combines with J gene TRBJ2-2; 8 bases line up with TRBD2. This CDR3 has 14 residues. The germline V gene has CDR1 SEHNR and CDR2 FQNEAQ (reference sequence). V lost 2 bases and J lost 9; bases outside the gene matches: 5. CDR3: CASSLSGTSRELFF. Here the CDR3 DNA reads TGTGCCAGCAGCTTATCGGGGACTAGTAGGGAGCTGTTTTTT. Full variable domain (outside the CDR3, taken from reference TRBV7-9 and TRBJ2-2): DTGVSQNPRHKITKRGQNVTFRCDPISEHNRLYWYRQTLGQGPEFLTYFQNEAQLEKSRLLSDRFSAERPKGSFSTLEIQRTEQGDSAMYLCASSLSGTSRELFFGEGSRLTVL.

The chain links TRBV5-1 to TRBJ1-1; no definite D call. Germline V CDR1 and CDR2: SGHRS, YFSETQ. V gave up 0 bases and J gave up 6 bases, with 3 bases separating them. CDR3 length: 11 residues. The CDR3 DNA is TGCGCCAGCAGCTTGGGGGCTGAAGCTTTCTTT. Translated, it gives CASSLGAEAFF.

This sequence joins TRBV6-5 and TRBJ2-1; D remains ambiguous. V was pared by 8 bases and J by 4 bases, with 9 bases between. The CDR3 contains 12 residues. The V gene's germline CDR1 is MNHEY and CDR2 SVGAGI. CDR3 region: CASGFRYNEQFF. The CDR3, as DNA: TGTGCCAGCGGTTTCAGATACAATGAGCAGTTCTTC.

The rearrangement joins TRBV19 to TRBJ2-7; tentative D call: TRBD2 (6 bases). The CDR3 is 14 amino acids. CDR1 is LNHDA and CDR2 is SQIVND in the germline V gene (reference sequence). V was shortened by 5 bases and J by 2 bases, with 13 bases between the two germline ends. Here the CDR3 DNA reads TGTGCCAGTAGTGGTGGGAGGAACCCCTACGAGCAGTACTTC. It codes for CASSGGRNPYEQYF. Full variable domain (missing parts from reference TRBV19 and TRBJ2-7): DGGITQSPKYLFRKEGQNVTLSCEQNLNHDAMYWYRQDPGQGLRLIYYSQIVNDFQKGDIAEGYSVSREKKESFPLTVTSAQKNPTAFYLCASSGGRNPYEQYFGPGTRLTVT.

The rearrangement uses TRBV11-2 and TRBJ2-7; 11 positions agree with TRBD2. Trimming cost V 4 bases and J 2 bases; bases outside gene matches: 4. The CDR3 contains 15 residues. Germline V CDR1 and CDR2: SGHAT, FQNNGV. The CDR3 sequence is CASSSPLAGAYEQYF. The CDR3 DNA reads as TGTGCCAGCAGCTCACCACTAGCGGGAGCCTACGAGCAGTACTTC.

V is TRBV19 and J is TRBJ1-5, with D possibly being TRBD1 (6 bases). The CDR3 is 14 residues long. Trimming pared 1 base from V and 4 bases from J, leaving 8 bases between. CDR1 is LNHDA and CDR2 is SQIVND in the germline V gene (reference sequence). The CDR3 reads CASSIVGANQPQHF. The CDR3 DNA reads as TGTGCCAGTAGTATAGTGGGGGCAAATCAGCCCCAGCATTTT.

This clone came up a few times. CDR3 sequence: CASRIGQGRSGNTIYF. CDR3 bases: TGTGCCAGTAGGATCGGACAGGGGAGGTCTGGAAACACCATATATTTT. The chain couples TRBV19 to TRBJ1-3; TRBD1 aligns across 9 bases. Germline V gives CDR1 LNHDA, CDR2 SQIVND (reference sequence). With V trimmed by 6 bases and J by 1 base, 7 bases remained unmatched. The CDR3 is 16 residues long.

Here the CDR3 reads CASRDSGTGHMRLFF. The CDR3 region has the DNA TGTGCCAGCAGAGATTCCGGGACAGGGCACATGAGACTGTTTTTT. The J gene is TRBJ1-4, the V gene TRBV6-6; the match to TRBD1 covers 9 bases. CDR3 length: 15 residues. V gave up 6 bases and J gave up 13 bases; unmatched junction bases: 15. Per germline, CDR1 MNHNY and CDR2 SVGAGI (reference sequence).

The CDR3 DNA sequence: TGTGCCAGCAGCTTAACAAAGAGGGAGACCCAGTACTTC. Translated, it gives CASSLTKRETQYF. The chain uses TRBV7-6 and TRBJ2-5; no reliable D call. The CDR3 totals 13 residues. Germline V gene sequence: CDR1 SGHVS, CDR2 FNYEAQ. V shed 2 bases and J shed 5 bases, with 9 bases lying between them.

The chain carries TRBV6-5 and TRBJ2-7, with 9 nucleotides matching TRBD2. V lost 7 bases, J lost 0 bases, and 7 bases stayed unmatched. CDR3 size: 15 residues. Germline lookup yields CDR1 MNHEY and CDR2 SVGAGI. The CDR3 coding sequence is TGTGCCAGCATCTCAGCGGGAGGCGGCTCCTACGAGCAGTACTTC. It codes for CASISAGGGSYEQYF.

The chain links TRBV5-1 to TRBJ2-1, with a weak D call TRBD2 (6 bases). CDR3 size: 17 residues. Germline-derived CDR1 and CDR2 are SGHRS and YFSETQ. V dropped 3 bases and J dropped 8 bases, with 24 bases sitting between them. CDR3 sequence (DNA): TGCGCCAGCAGCTCCGATTTAATGGGAGGCCTTGCTGATGAGCAGTTCTTC. Protein: CASSSDLMGGLADEQFF.

The V gene is TRBV6-5, the J gene TRBJ2-1, with D uncertain. Trimming removed 5 bases from V and 6 bases from J, with 17 bases in between. This CDR3 has 15 amino acids. CDR1 is MNHEY, CDR2 SVGAGI, per germline. CDR3 protein: CASSPTLPGINEQFF. Here the CDR3 DNA reads TGTGCCAGCAGTCCAACCTTGCCGGGTATCAATGAGCAGTTCTTC.

V and J are TRBV9 and TRBJ2-7, with 11 bases lining up with TRBD2. The CDR3 has 16 residues. The V gene end was trimmed by 2 bases and the J gene end by 2 bases; junction bases not matched to a gene: 6. Germline values: CDR1 SGDLS, CDR2 YYNGEE. CDR3 sequence reads: CASSVDGTSGTYEQYF. DNA for the CDR3: TGTGCCAGCAGCGTGGACGGGACTAGCGGTACCTACGAGCAGTACTTC.

The chain is built from TRBV2 and TRBJ2-2, with D hard to call. Between the trimmed V and J ends, which lost 2 bases and 3 bases, there was a span of 10 bases. The CDR3 length is 15 residues. The germline gives CDR1 SNHLY, CDR2 FYNNEI. The CDR3 DNA reads as TGTGCCAGCAGTGAACGCCCCGCGGACACCGGGGAGCTGTTTTTT. It translates to CASSERPADTGELFF.